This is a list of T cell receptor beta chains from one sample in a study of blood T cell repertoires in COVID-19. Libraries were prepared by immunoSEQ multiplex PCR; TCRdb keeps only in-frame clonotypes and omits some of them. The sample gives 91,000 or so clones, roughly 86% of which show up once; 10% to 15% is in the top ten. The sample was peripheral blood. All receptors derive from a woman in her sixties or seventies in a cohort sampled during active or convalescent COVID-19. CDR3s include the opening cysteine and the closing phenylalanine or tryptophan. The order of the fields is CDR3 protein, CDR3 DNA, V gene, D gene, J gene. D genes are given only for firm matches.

CASSTRQQSSTGELFF TGTGCCAGTAGTACCCGACAGCAATCGAGCACCGGGGAGCTGTTTTTT TRBV19 - TRBJ2-2
CASSLETSPTYEQYF TGCGCCAGCAGCTTAGAGACTAGCCCCACCTACGAGCAGTACTTC TRBV5-1 TRBD2 TRBJ2-7
CASSQRGVGYNEQFF TGTGCCAGCTCGCAGCGGGGGGTTGGTTACAATGAGCAGTTCTTC TRBV9 TRBD2 TRBJ2-1
CAISDPGSPLHF TGTGCCATCAGTGATCCCGGGTCACCCCTCCACTTT TRBV10-3 - TRBJ1-6
CAWSLGNNSPLHF TGTGCCTGGAGTCTGGGCAATAATTCACCCCTCCACTTT TRBV30 - TRBJ1-6
CASTVAELAKNIQYF TGCGCCAGCACCGTAGCCGAGTTAGCCAAAAACATTCAGTACTTC TRBV23-1 - TRBJ2-4
CASSQQGANYGYTF TGTGCCAGCAGCCAACAGGGGGCTAACTATGGCTACACCTTC TRBV3-1/TRBV3-2 TRBD1 TRBJ1-2
CAWSVRRSGNTIYF TGTGCCTGGAGTGTTCGGCGGTCTGGAAACACCATATATTTT TRBV30 - TRBJ1-3
CATGRGGLAGTYEQYF TGTGCCACAGGACGGGGAGGACTAGCGGGGACCTACGAGCAGTACTTC TRBV19 TRBD2 TRBJ2-7
CASSMYPGVVDTQYF TGTGCCAGTAGTATGTACCCCGGGGTGGTAGATACGCAGTATTTT TRBV19 - TRBJ2-3
CASSLPPEHSEFF TGTGCCAGCAGTTTACCCCCCGAGCACTCGGAGTTCTTC TRBV12-3/TRBV12-4 - TRBJ2-1
CASSAGLAGGIDTQYF TGTGCCAGCAGCGCGGGACTAGCGGGGGGAATAGATACGCAGTATTTT TRBV5-8 TRBD2 TRBJ2-3
CASSHGQGGNEKLFF TGTGCCAGCAGTCACGGACAGGGGGGGAATGAAAAACTGTTTTTT TRBV6-6 TRBD1 TRBJ1-4
CASSFGGPGANVLTF TGCGCCAGCAGCTTCGGGGGGCCGGGGGCCAACGTCCTGACTTTC TRBV5-1 - TRBJ2-6
CASSLGAQSTWEQYF TGCGCCAGCAGCTTGGGCGCCCAATCTACGTGGGAGCAGTACTTC TRBV5-1 - TRBJ2-7
CASSASGATGEKLFF TGTGCCAGCAGCGCCTCAGGGGCGACGGGTGAAAAACTGTTTTTT TRBV7-9 - TRBJ1-4
CASRAPGQRNSPLHF TGTGCCAGCAGGGCCCCGGGACAGAGAAATTCACCCCTCCACTTT TRBV2 TRBD1 TRBJ1-6
CASSLGGYSEKLFF TGTGCCAGCAGTTTAGGGGGCTATTCCGAAAAACTGTTTTTT TRBV28 - TRBJ1-4
CATTHTSSSYEQYF TGTGCCACTACTCACACTAGCAGCTCCTACGAGCAGTACTTC TRBV10-3 - TRBJ2-7